This T cell receptor beta chain was observed in a study of glioma-infiltrating T cells. V was pared by 4 bases and J by 0 bases, with 13 bases between. The germline gives CDR1 SGHAT, CDR2 FQDESV (reference sequence). The CDR3 is made up of 16 amino acids. Concerning this clonotype: Its antigen remains unidentified.

Amplification of TCR alpha and beta CDR3 regions from RNA used iRepertoire nested multiplex PCR. For one-step reverse transcription and amplification, about 85-400 ng of tissue mRNA or PBMC total RNA was used. TCRdb reprocessed the multiplex PCR reads with MiXCR, giving one entry per CDR3 protein. The sample shows 100,000 to 150,000 distinct CDR3 sequences, approximately 26% of them seen only once. Study-wide findings and caveats: Gliomas, especially low-grade, showed above-expected tissue-blood divergence; non-neoplastic patients showed below. Tissue and blood shared very few CDR3 sequences.

The V call is TRBV11-1, the J call TRBJ1-3; D is unresolved. This clonotype was obtained from a human donor with low-grade glioma or glioblastoma, undergoing nonglioma brain surgery, or in good health (not recorded which). The sequencing sample was made of glioma tissue, nonneoplastic brain tissue, or PBMCs (not recorded which). Written as DNA, the CDR3 is TGTGCCAGCAGCTACCCTGTGACAACCTCTGGAAACACCATATATTTT. Its translation: CASSYPVTTSGNTIYF.